These 4 T cell receptor beta chains were sequenced from one sample in a study of long-term antiretroviral therapy in people with HIV (dated by TCRdb to the early 2020s). The immunoSEQ hsTCRB v3.0 assay was used at survey level resolution to sequence the TRB variable region. This immuneACCESS table, as held by TCRdb, lists in-frame sequences with V and J called but not all clones. Of the missing ones, under half trace to an unresolved V gene in checked studies; the others have no known cause. The sample table shows tens of thousands of clones, and around 80% are seen once. The leading ten clones occupy about 8.4% of the sample. This specimen consisted of unsorted PBMCs, obtained 4.1 years after starting antiretroviral therapy. Receptors originate from a woman aged 40 to 49 with HIV.

The rearrangement joins TRBV30 to TRBJ1-1; D is unclear. Germline lookup yields CDR1 GTSNPN and CDR2 SVGIG (reference sequence). CDR3 length: 13 residues. V was shortened by 2 bases and J by 5 bases, with 12 bases between the two germline ends. The CDR3 bases are TGTGCCTGGAGTATATGGGCGGGGACTGAAGCTTTCTTT. This encodes CAWSIWAGTEAFF.

The count of this clone is one. The rearrangement uses TRBV7-8 and TRBJ1-1; the D gene is possibly TRBD1 (5 bases). V was pared by 1 base and J by 4 bases, with 10 bases between. The CDR3 is made up of 14 amino acids. Germline V lookup: CDR1 SGHVS, CDR2 FQNEAQ. This CDR3 reads CASSLGGPGTEAFF. CDR3 DNA: TGTGCCAGCAGCTTAGGGGGACCGGGCACTGAAGCTTTCTTT. Full variable domain (missing parts from reference TRBV7-8 and TRBJ1-1): GAGVSQSPRYKVAKRGQDVALRCDPISGHVSLFWYQQALGQGPEFLTYFQNEAQLDKSGLPSDRFFAERPEGSVSTLKIQRTQQEDSAVYLCASSLGGPGTEAFFGQGTRLTVV.

CDR3 DNA sequence: TGTGCCAGCAGCTTAGGGGACTCAATCTACAATGAGCAGTTCTTC. It is translated as CASSLGDSIYNEQFF. The V gene is TRBV11-3, the J gene TRBJ2-1, with D maybe TRBD2 (6 bases). The CDR3 is 15 residues long. Trimming left V 1 base short and J 3 bases short, with 10 bases between. Germline V gene data show CDR1 as SGHNT and CDR2 as YENEEA.

This sequence joins TRBV5-4 and TRBJ2-7, with D hard to call. The CDR3 length is 12 residues. Trimming took 4 bases from V and 6 from J, leaving 11 bases between them. The V gene's germline CDR1 is SGHNT and CDR2 YYREEE (reference sequence). Written as DNA, the CDR3 is TGTGCCAGCAGCAAGCGCGAGACCGAGCAGTACTTC. It yields the protein CASSKRETEQYF.